This T cell receptor (beta chain) was captured in a study of graft-versus-host responses after intestinal transplantation. At the level of the study: Recipients were given multivisceral, liver-intestinal, or isolated intestinal transplants. Study outcomes and limitations: HvG clone declines early post-transplant were associated with peak circulating GvH levels. Allograft graft-versus-host to host-versus-graft clonal ratios ran high in patients with graft-donor T cell macrochimerism.

V shed 5 bases and J 3 bases; nucleotides not matched to a gene: 13. The CDR3 totals 16 residues. The germline CDR1 and CDR2 sequences are SGHAT and FQNNGV. TCRdb's copy holds only in-frame clones and misses some; the assay was immunoSEQ multiplex PCR. The sample consists of around 97,000 clones, roughly 93% of them appearing once. Regarding this clone: Its antigen remains unidentified.

The origin of this receptor is a human donor who received an intestinal transplant. The source was unstimulated CD8+ T cells sorted from spleen or lymph node cells, collected before intestinal transplant. This rearrangement joins TRBV11-2 to TRBJ2-7, with TRBD1 matching 7 bases. CDR3 nucleotide sequence: TGTGCCAGCAGCCCACTCCCCGGACAGGCTATCTACGAGCAGTACTTC. Its translation is CASSPLPGQAIYEQYF.